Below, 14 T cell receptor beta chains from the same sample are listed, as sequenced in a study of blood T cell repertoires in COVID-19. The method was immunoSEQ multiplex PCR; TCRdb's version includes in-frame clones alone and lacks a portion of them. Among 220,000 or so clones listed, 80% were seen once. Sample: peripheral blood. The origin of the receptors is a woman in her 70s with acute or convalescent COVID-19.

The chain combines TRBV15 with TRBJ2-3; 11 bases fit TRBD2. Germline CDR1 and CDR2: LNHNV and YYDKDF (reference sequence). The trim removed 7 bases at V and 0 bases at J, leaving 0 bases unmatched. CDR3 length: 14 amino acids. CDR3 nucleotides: TGTGCCACCATAGCGGGAGGGAGCACAGATACGCAGTATTTT. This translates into CATIAGGSTDTQYF.

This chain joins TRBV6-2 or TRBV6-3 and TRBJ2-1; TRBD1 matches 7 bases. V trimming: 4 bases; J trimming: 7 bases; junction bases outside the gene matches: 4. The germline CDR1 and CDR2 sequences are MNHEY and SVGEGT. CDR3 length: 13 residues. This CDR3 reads CASSSTRGNEQFF. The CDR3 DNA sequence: TGTGCCAGCAGTTCGACCAGGGGGAATGAGCAGTTCTTC.

The DNA for the CDR3 is TGTGCCAGCAGCTCCCGGAGGGTCTACGAGCAGTACTTC. This translates into CASSSRRVYEQYF. The V and J genes are TRBV5-6 and TRBJ2-7; possible D gene TRBD2, 6 bases. The CDR3 is 13 amino acids. V was cut by 3 bases and J by 3 bases, with 10 bases left in between. From germline, CDR1 is SGHDT and CDR2 YYEEEE.

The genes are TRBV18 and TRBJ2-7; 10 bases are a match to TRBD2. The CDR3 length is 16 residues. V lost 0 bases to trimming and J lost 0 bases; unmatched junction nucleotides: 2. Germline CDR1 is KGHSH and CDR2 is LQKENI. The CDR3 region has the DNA TGTGCCAGCTCACCACCTACTAGCGGGACCTCCTACGAGCAGTACTTC. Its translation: CASSPPTSGTSYEQYF. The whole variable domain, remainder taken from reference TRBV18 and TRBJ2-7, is NAGVMQNPRHLVRRRGQEARLRCSPMKGHSHVYWYRQLPEEGLKFMVYLQKENIIDESGMPKERFSAEFPKEGPSILRIQQVVRGDSAAYFCASSPPTSGTSYEQYFGPGTRLTVT.

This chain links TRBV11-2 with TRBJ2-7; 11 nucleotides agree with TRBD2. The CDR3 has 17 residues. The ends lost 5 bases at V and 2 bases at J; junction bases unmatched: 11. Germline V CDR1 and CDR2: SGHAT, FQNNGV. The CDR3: CASSVLTGTSGPYEQYF. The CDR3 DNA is TGTGCCAGCAGCGTCCTTACCGGGACTAGCGGACCCTACGAGCAGTACTTC.

The chain's CDR3 is CASSSGTGSSYEQYF. Written as DNA, the CDR3 is TGTGCCAGCAGCTCCGGGACAGGGAGCTCCTACGAGCAGTACTTC. V gene TRBV7-3 combines with J gene TRBJ2-7, with 9 bases that match TRBD1. Trimming removed 4 bases from V and 0 bases from J; junction bases left unmatched: 4. This CDR3 comprises 15 residues. Germline CDR1 is SGHTA and CDR2 is FQGTGA.

CDR3 sequence reads: CASSFDGYGYGYTF. CDR3 nucleotide sequence: TGTGCCAGCAGCTTCGATGGTTACGGCTATGGCTACACCTTC. The chain is built from TRBV27 and TRBJ1-2; D ambiguous. Per the germline V gene, CDR1 is MNHEY and CDR2 is SMNVEV (reference sequence). The CDR3 is made up of 14 amino acids. V dropped 6 bases and J dropped 4 bases, with 15 bases sitting between them.

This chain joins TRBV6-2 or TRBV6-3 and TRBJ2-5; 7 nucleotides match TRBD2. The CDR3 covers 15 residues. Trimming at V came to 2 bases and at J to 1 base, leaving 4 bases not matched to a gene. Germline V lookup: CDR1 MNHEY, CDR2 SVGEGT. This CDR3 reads CASSYVAGAQETQYF. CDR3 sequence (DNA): TGTGCCAGCAGTTACGTTGCGGGAGCCCAAGAGACCCAGTACTTC.

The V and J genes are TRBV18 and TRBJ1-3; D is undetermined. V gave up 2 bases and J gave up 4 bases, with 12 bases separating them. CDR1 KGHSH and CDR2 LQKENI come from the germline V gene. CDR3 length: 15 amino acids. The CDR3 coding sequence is TGTGCCAGCTCACCAACATTAACCTTCGGAAACACCATATATTTT. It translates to CASSPTLTFGNTIYF.

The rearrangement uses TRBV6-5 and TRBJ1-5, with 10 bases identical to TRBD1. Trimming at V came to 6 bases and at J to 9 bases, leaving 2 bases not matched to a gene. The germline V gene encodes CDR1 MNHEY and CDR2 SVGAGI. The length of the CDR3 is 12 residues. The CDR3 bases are TGTGCCAGCAGGACAGGGGGCTCGCCCCAGCATTTT. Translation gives CASRTGGSPQHF.

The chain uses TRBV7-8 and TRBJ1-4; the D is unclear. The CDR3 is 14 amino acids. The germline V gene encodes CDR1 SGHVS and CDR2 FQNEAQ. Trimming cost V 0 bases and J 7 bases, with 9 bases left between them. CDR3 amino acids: CASSLATGFEKLFF. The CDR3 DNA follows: TGTGCCAGCAGCTTAGCGACTGGGTTTGAAAAACTGTTTTTT.

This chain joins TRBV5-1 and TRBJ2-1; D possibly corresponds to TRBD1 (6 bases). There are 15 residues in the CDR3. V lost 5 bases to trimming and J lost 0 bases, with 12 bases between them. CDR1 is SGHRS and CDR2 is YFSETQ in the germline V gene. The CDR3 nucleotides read TGCGCCAGCAGTGAGGGGGTCAGCTCCTACAATGAGCAGTTCTTC. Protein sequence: CASSEGVSSYNEQFF.

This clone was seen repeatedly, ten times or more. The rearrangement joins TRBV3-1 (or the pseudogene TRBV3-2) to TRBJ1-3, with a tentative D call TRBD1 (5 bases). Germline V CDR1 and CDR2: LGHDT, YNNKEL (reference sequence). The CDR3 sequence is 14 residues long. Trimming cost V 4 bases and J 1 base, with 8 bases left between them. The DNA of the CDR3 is TGTGCCAGCAGCCCACAGGCGTCTGGAAACACCATATATTTT. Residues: CASSPQASGNTIYF.

In DNA, the CDR3 is TGTGCCAGCAGCCAAGACGGTGGACAGGGGACTGGAACCCTCCACTTT. This codes for CASSQDGGQGTGTLHF. This chain connects TRBV3-1 (or the pseudogene TRBV3-2) to TRBJ1-6; 9 positions agree with TRBD1. The CDR3 length is 16 residues. V shed 0 bases and J 14 bases; nucleotides not matched to a gene: 11. Germline CDR1 reads LGHDT; CDR2 reads YNNKEL (reference sequence).